These 6 T cell receptor beta chains were sequenced from one sample in a study of cytomegalovirus exposure and HLA in healthy donors. The PCR made use of 60 Vbeta and 13 Jbeta primers. The repertoire was sequenced with immunoSEQ multiplex PCR; TCRdb's copy has only in-frame clones and lacks some. The table has 81,000 or so clones, just over 75% seen once. The specimen sequenced was PBMCs. Source of these receptors: a man in his forties or fifties in good health and CMV-seropositive.

This chain connects TRBV14 to TRBJ1-2; D uncertain. V was clipped by 0 bases and J by 4 bases, with 9 bases between them. Germline lookup yields CDR1 SGHDN and CDR2 FVKESK. The CDR3 runs 14 residues. The DNA for the CDR3 is TGTGCCAGCAGCCAAGAAGCAGGCCTCTATGGCTACACCTTC. This sequence encodes CASSQEAGLYGYTF.

The rearrangement joins TRBV25-1 to TRBJ1-5; 7 nucleotides agree with TRBD1. The V gene end was trimmed by 6 bases and the J gene end by 1 base; junction bases not matched to a gene: 6. There are 15 residues in the CDR3. Germline loops: CDR1 MGHDK, CDR2 SYGVNS. CDR3 loop: CASSETGTSNQPQHF. The CDR3 nucleotides read TGTGCCAGCAGCGAGACAGGGACGAGCAATCAGCCCCAGCATTTT.

This rearrangement joins TRBV6-4 to TRBJ1-5, with a weak D call TRBD1 (5 bases). Trimming took 2 bases from V and 6 from J, leaving 14 bases between them. The CDR3 has 15 residues. From germline, CDR1 is MRHNA and CDR2 SNTAGT. CDR3 nucleotides: TGTGCCAGCAGTGACGTTGCCGGGGGTGGTCAGCCCCAGCATTTT. Its translation: CASSDVAGGGQPQHF.

This clone was recorded once. This rearrangement joins TRBV19 to TRBJ1-1; D is ambiguous. Germline V gene sequence: CDR1 LNHDA, CDR2 SQIVND (reference sequence). This CDR3 is built from 17 residues. V lost 5 bases and J 2 bases, leaving 21 bases between the germline ends. The CDR3 DNA reads as TGTGCCAGTAGTCCGCTCAGTTCCCCTGTGGTAAACACTGAAGCTTTCTTT. Translating it yields CASSPLSSPVVNTEAFF.

This clone was counted a few times. This chain uses TRBV9 with TRBJ2-7; TRBD2 aligns across 8 bases. This CDR3 is 14 amino acids long. Unmatched junction bases numbered 4, after V lost 3 bases and J lost 2 bases. Germline values: CDR1 SGDLS, CDR2 YYNGEE. The CDR3 reads CASSGGLGAYEQYF. The CDR3 coding sequence is TGTGCCAGCAGCGGGGGACTAGGGGCCTACGAGCAGTACTTC. Together with reference TRBV9 and TRBJ2-7, the CDR3 gives the full variable domain: DSGVTQTPKHLITATGQRVTLRCSPRSGDLSVYWYQQSLDQGLQFLIQYYNGEERAKGNILERFSAQQFPDLHSELNLSSLELGDSALYFCASSGGLGAYEQYFGPGTRLTVT.

The chain recombines TRBV5-6 with TRBJ2-1; perhaps TRBD2 as D (6 bases). V was shortened by 4 bases and J by 12 bases, with 23 bases between the two germline ends. The CDR3 covers 15 residues. Germline V gene data show CDR1 as SGHDT and CDR2 as YYEEEE. The CDR3 here is CASSKTGTARGGQFF. CDR3 bases: TGTGCCAGCAGCAAGACCGGGACCGCTCGGGGAGGGCAGTTCTTC.